A single sample gave rise to the 23 T cell receptor beta chains below, sequenced in a study of response to subunit inactivated influenza vaccine. Via MiXCR, TCRdb re-called the RT-PCR reads, giving one row per CDR3 protein. The table records under 750,000 distinct CDR3 sequences, 12% of them present only once. Here the sequenced sample was PBMCs from blood, taken on the day of vaccination. The receptors here all came from a man aged 50 to 59 who received an inactivated influenza vaccine.

This clonotype was detected many times. The chain recombines TRBV7-8 with TRBJ2-7; 8 bases line up with TRBD1. Germline V CDR1 and CDR2: SGHVS, FQNEAQ. The CDR3 loop spans 15 amino acids. V lost 1 base to trimming and J lost 0 bases; unmatched junction nucleotides: 2. The CDR3 coding sequence is TGTGCCAGCAGCTTAGTCACAGGGGGCTCCTACGAGCAGTACTTC. Amino acids: CASSLVTGGSYEQYF.

In this sample, this clonotype turned up many times. The chain combines TRBV28 with TRBJ2-1; a weak D match, TRBD1 (5 bases). The V and J ends lost 7 bases and 3 bases respectively, with 13 bases between them. The V gene's germline CDR1 is MDHEN and CDR2 SYDVKM. The CDR3 runs 14 residues. The CDR3 here is CASKTLRDYNEQFF. The CDR3 DNA reads as TGTGCCAGCAAAACACTCAGGGACTACAATGAGCAGTTCTTC.

This clonotype was seen more than once but under ten times. V and J are TRBV2 and TRBJ1-1, with D tentatively TRBD1 (5 bases). CDR3 length: 14 amino acids. CDR1 and CDR2 from the germline V gene are SNHLY and FYNNEI. Trimming left V 7 bases short and J 4 bases short, with 16 bases between. The CDR3 is CASKGRAVITEAFF. The CDR3 coding sequence is TGTGCCAGCAAGGGGAGGGCGGTGATCACTGAAGCTTTCTTT. Full variable domain (outside the CDR3, taken from reference TRBV2 and TRBJ1-1): EPEVTQTPSHQVTQMGQEVILRCVPISNHLYFYWYRQILGQKVEFLVSFYNNEISEKSEIFDDQFSVERPDGSNFTLKIRSTKLEDSAMYFCASKGRAVITEAFFGQGTRLTVV.

This clonotype was seen repeatedly, ten times or more. The chain is built from TRBV7-6 and TRBJ2-3; 11 nucleotides align to TRBD2. The CDR3 has 15 residues. Per the germline V gene, CDR1 is SGHVS and CDR2 is FNYEAQ. V lost 5 bases and J lost 4; bases outside the gene matches: 5. The CDR3 region has the DNA TGTGCCAGCAGCCTAACTAGCGGGGGTTCAGATACGCAGTATTTT. This sequence encodes CASSLTSGGSDTQYF.

The CDR3 sequence: CASSPLAGGLSSYNEQFF. The CDR3 DNA sequence: TGTGCCAGCAGTCCCCTAGCGGGAGGGTTAAGCTCCTACAATGAGCAGTTCTTC. The V call is TRBV27, the J call TRBJ2-1, with 12 bases identical to TRBD2. Trimming at V came to 5 bases and at J to 0 bases, leaving 8 bases not matched to a gene. This CDR3 has 18 residues. Germline V gives CDR1 MNHEY, CDR2 SMNVEV (reference sequence).

The chain uses TRBV5-4 and TRBJ2-1, with D possibly matching TRBD2 (5 bases). The CDR3 has 15 residues. Looked up from germline, CDR1 is SGHNT and CDR2 is YYREEE (reference sequence). Trimming removed 4 bases at V and 0 bases at J, with 11 bases between. Here the CDR3 DNA reads TGTGCCAGCAGCGCACGCGCGGGCTCCTACAATGAGCAGTTCTTC. Encoded protein: CASSARAGSYNEQFF.

This clonotype was observed many times. This rearrangement joins TRBV18 to TRBJ2-1; D unclear. The CDR3 extends over 12 amino acids. Trimming stripped 1 base from V and 9 bases from J, with 7 bases between. Germline CDR1 reads KGHSH; CDR2 reads LQKENI. The chain's CDR3 is CASSPRLSEQFF. In DNA form, the CDR3 reads TGTGCCAGCTCACCACGACTCAGTGAGCAGTTCTTC.

This clonotype was observed at least ten times. The chain has TRBV20-1 and TRBJ2-7, with D unclear. The CDR3 spans 12 residues. V dropped 0 bases and J dropped 3 bases, with 6 bases sitting between them. The germline gives CDR1 DFQATT, CDR2 SNEGSKA (reference sequence). CDR3 protein: CSARDVGYEQYF. In nucleotides, the CDR3 is TGCAGTGCTAGAGACGTCGGCTACGAGCAGTACTTC.

This chain links TRBV10-3 with TRBJ2-5, with D tentatively TRBD1 or TRBD2 (5 bases each). Germline V gene sequence: CDR1 ENHRY, CDR2 SYGVKD. This CDR3 is 15 amino acids long. The V end lost 2 bases, the J end lost 5 bases, and 15 bases lay between the germline ends. The CDR3 sequence: CAISEKGTWRETQYF. Written as DNA, the CDR3 is TGTGCCATCAGTGAGAAAGGGACCTGGCGGGAGACCCAGTACTTC.

This clonotype was counted ten times or more. This chain joins TRBV20-1 and TRBJ1-2, with no clear D. This CDR3 region has 13 residues. Germline-derived CDR1 and CDR2 are DFQATT and SNEGSKA (reference sequence). Trimming took off 7 bases at V and 2 bases at J, with 14 bases between the two ends. CDR3 in amino acids: CSVLFMGNYGYTF. In DNA form, the CDR3 reads TGCAGTGTATTATTTATGGGGAACTATGGCTACACCTTC.

This sequence joins TRBV25-1 and TRBJ1-4; 7 bases align to TRBD1. This CDR3 region has 18 residues. Germline V gene lookup returns CDR1 MGHDK and CDR2 SYGVNS. Trimming removed 6 bases from V and 4 bases from J; junction bases left unmatched: 17. The CDR3 nucleotides read TGTGCCAGCAGGACCCGACGGGGAGGAACAGGGGTTAATGAAAAACTGTTTTTT. Its translation: CASRTRRGGTGVNEKLFF. The whole variable domain, filled in from reference TRBV25-1 and TRBJ1-4, reads EADIYQTPRYLVIGTGKKITLECSQTMGHDKMYWYQQDPGMELHLIHYSYGVNSTEKGDLSSESTVSRIRTEHFPLTLESARPSHTSQYLCASRTRRGGTGVNEKLFFGSGTQLSVL.

The chain has TRBV7-6 and TRBJ2-7; 13 bases map to TRBD2. Germline loops: CDR1 SGHVS, CDR2 FNYEAQ. Trimming removed 4 bases from V and 6 bases from J; junction bases left unmatched: 6. The CDR3 spans 15 residues. CDR3: CASSSPGLAGSEQYF. CDR3 coding DNA: TGTGCCAGCAGCTCGCCGGGACTAGCGGGATCCGAGCAGTACTTC.

The J gene is TRBJ2-3, the V gene TRBV7-6; TRBD1 or TRBD2 may be the D gene (5 bases each). V was clipped by 6 bases and J by 0 bases, with 19 bases between them. This CDR3 region has 17 residues. Looked up from germline, CDR1 is SGHVS and CDR2 is FNYEAQ. The CDR3 DNA is TGTGCCAGCAGTCGAACCACCGGGACCACAAGCACAGATACGCAGTATTTT. Translation gives CASSRTTGTTSTDTQYF. The complete variable domain, with remaining parts taken from reference TRBV7-6 and TRBJ2-3, reads GAGVSQSPRYKVTKRGQDVALRCDPISGHVSLYWYRQALGQGPEFLTYFNYEAQQDKSGLPNDRFSAERPEGSISTLTIQRTEQRDSAMYRCASSRTTGTTSTDTQYFGPGTRLTVL.

This clonotype was counted between two and nine times. V and J are TRBV12-3 or TRBV12-4 and TRBJ1-5; D might be TRBD1 (6 bases). V was clipped by 1 base and J by 6 bases, with 13 bases between them. This CDR3 has 15 residues. CDR3 residues: CASSLGKGGFQPQHF. The CDR3 nucleotides read TGTGCCAGCAGTTTAGGGAAGGGGGGCTTTCAGCCCCAGCATTTT.

This clonotype occurred many times. CDR3 region: CASSLDTDLRNEQFF. CDR3 coding DNA: TGTGCCAGCAGTTTAGACACTGACCTTCGGAATGAGCAGTTCTTC. This chain connects TRBV28 to TRBJ2-1; no definite D call. V was shortened by 2 bases and J by 7 bases, with 15 bases between the two germline ends. This CDR3 has 15 residues. Germline V gives CDR1 MDHEN, CDR2 SYDVKM.

This clonotype was seen more than once but under ten times. The V call is TRBV7-8, the J call TRBJ2-5, with a tentative D call TRBD2 (6 bases). The length of the CDR3 is 17 residues. Germline V gene lookup returns CDR1 SGHVS and CDR2 FQNEAQ. Trimming removed 6 bases at V and 2 bases at J, with 22 bases between. The CDR3 loop reads CASSLIPSGLAQETQYF. The CDR3 DNA follows: TGTGCCAGCAGTTTAATCCCCTCGGGGCTAGCGCAAGAGACCCAGTACTTC.

This clonotype showed up just a few times. The rearrangement links TRBV7-8 to TRBJ2-3; D unclear. CDR3 length: 15 residues. Trimming removed 2 bases from V and 3 bases from J, with 12 bases in between. The germline gives CDR1 SGHVS, CDR2 FQNEAQ. CDR3 amino acids: CASSLYLVGTDTQYF. The CDR3 bases are TGTGCCAGCAGCTTATACCTAGTGGGTACAGATACGCAGTATTTT.

This chain uses TRBV6-4 with TRBJ2-7; possible D gene TRBD2, 6 bases. Per germline, CDR1 MRHNA and CDR2 SNTAGT. The V end lost 7 bases, the J end lost 12 bases, and 22 bases lay between the germline ends. This CDR3 has 13 amino acids. CDR3 amino acids: CASTDPGVEKVYF. Here the CDR3 DNA reads TGTGCCAGCACCGATCCGGGGGTAGAGAAAGTGTACTTC.

This clonotype was recorded at least ten times. The chain is built from TRBV5-1 and TRBJ2-1; either TRBD1 or TRBD2 may supply D (5 bases each). V was pared by 0 bases and J by 4 bases, with 11 bases between. The germline V gene encodes CDR1 SGHRS and CDR2 YFSETQ. CDR3 length: 15 amino acids. CDR3 in amino acids: CASSLVGPGYNEQFF. For the CDR3, the DNA is TGCGCCAGCAGCTTGGTGGGACCGGGGTACAATGAGCAGTTCTTC.

This clonotype was found many times. V is TRBV27 and J is TRBJ1-2; no clear D. Between the trimmed V and J ends, which lost 0 bases and 4 bases, there was a span of 9 bases. Germline lookup yields CDR1 MNHEY and CDR2 SMNVEV (reference sequence). The CDR3 consists of 14 residues. The CDR3 spells CASSLSGGAYGYTF. Here the CDR3 DNA reads TGTGCCAGCAGTTTATCGGGCGGAGCCTATGGCTACACCTTC.

This chain uses TRBV9 with TRBJ2-7, with 8 bases fitting TRBD2. Germline V CDR1 and CDR2: SGDLS, YYNGEE. V was pared by 1 base and J by 4 bases, with 13 bases of the junction left unmatched. CDR3 size: 17 residues. The CDR3 coding sequence is TGTGCCAGCAGCGTATCCCCCACTCCCCCGGGAGGGTACGAGCAGTACTTC. Translation gives CASSVSPTPPGGYEQYF.

In regard to this clonotype: Possible read error: a much larger clone is one base away. The chain has TRBV7-2 and TRBJ2-3; D remains ambiguous. Trimming removed 1 base from V and 8 bases from J, with 10 bases in between. The length of the CDR3 is 13 residues. Per germline, CDR1 SGHTA and CDR2 FQGNSA. This CDR3 is CASSLGGITTQYF. The CDR3 nucleotides read TGTGCCAGCAGCTTAGGAGGAATTACTACGCAGTATTTT.

This clonotype has a count of ten or more. The genes are TRBV5-6 and TRBJ1-1; 7 positions match TRBD1. Trimming cost V 1 base and J 0 bases; bases outside gene matches: 3. This CDR3 comprises 15 residues. Germline V gene lookup returns CDR1 SGHDT and CDR2 YYEEEE. The CDR3 nucleotides read TGTGCCAGCAGCTTGAGGGGACAGATGAACACTGAAGCTTTCTTT. Amino acids: CASSLRGQMNTEAFF.